One and the same sample provided the 31 T cell receptor beta chains below, sequenced in a study of CD4 T cells in relation to SARS-CoV-2 and coronaviruses. Before the COVID-19 pandemic, during about 2011-2019, CD4+ T cells were taken from unexposed donors. After ten to eleven days of culture, CD4+ T cells were isolated. Which antigens these TCRs recognize remains unknown. Sequenced by immunoSEQ multiplex PCR; TCRdb stores in-frame clones only, minus some. The sample gives some 14,000 clones, roughly 71% of which show up once; roughly 24% is in the top ten. The sequenced sample was CD4+ T cells from PBMCs, cultured in vitro. Source of these receptors: a human donor in good health.

Only a few counts were recorded for this clone. The rearrangement joins TRBV10-2 to TRBJ2-2; 10 bases align to TRBD1. Trimming cost V 7 bases and J 4 bases; bases outside gene matches: 12. CDR3 length: 17 amino acids. Germline assignment: CDR1 WSHSY and CDR2 SAAADI. Here the CDR3 DNA reads TGCGCCAGCAACGACGGACAGGGGGTATTATCCACCGGGGAGCTGTTTTTT. Translation: CASNDGQGVLSTGELFF.

This rearrangement joins TRBV6-5 to TRBJ2-7; 7 positions agree with TRBD2. In germline, CDR1 is MNHEY, CDR2 SVGAGI. Trimming removed 7 bases from V and 0 bases from J; junction bases left unmatched: 6. This CDR3 contains 14 residues. CDR3 coding DNA: TGTGCCAGCAAGTACGGGAGGAGCTCCTACGAGCAGTACTTC. It is translated as CASKYGRSSYEQYF.

The V and J genes are TRBV5-1 and TRBJ2-3, with a possible D match to TRBD2 (6 bases). With 0 bases removed from V and 3 bases from J, the gap between germline ends came to 11 bases. Germline CDR1 reads SGHRS; CDR2 reads YFSETQ. The CDR3 runs 15 residues. The DNA for the CDR3 is TGCGCCAGCAGCTTGGCTGCGGGACGGACAGATACGCAGTATTTT. It specifies CASSLAAGRTDTQYF.

The V gene is TRBV4-1, the J gene TRBJ2-5; the match to TRBD2 covers 7 bases. V trimming: 0 bases; J trimming: 2 bases; junction bases outside the gene matches: 3. Germline loops: CDR1 MGHRA, CDR2 YSYEKL. This CDR3 is 15 amino acids long. The CDR3 is CASSQELAAQETQYF. In DNA form, the CDR3 reads TGCGCCAGCAGCCAAGAGCTAGCGGCACAAGAGACCCAGTACTTC.

The chain links TRBV12-3 or TRBV12-4 to TRBJ1-1; D ambiguous. This CDR3 is 13 amino acids long. Trimming removed 4 bases from V and 4 bases from J, with 10 bases in between. The CDR3 nucleotides read TGTGCCAGCAGTTCCTCGTCGACCACTGAAGCTTTCTTT. Translating it yields CASSSSSTTEAFF.

The V and J genes are TRBV2 and TRBJ2-7; 7 bases are a match to TRBD2. V gave up 10 bases and J gave up 6 bases; unmatched junction bases: 9. CDR3 length equals 12 residues. The germline V gene encodes CDR1 SNHLY and CDR2 FYNNEI. Here the CDR3 DNA reads TGTGCCACCAGGCGGGAGTCCCTCGAGCAGTACTTC. Its protein is CATRRESLEQYF.

The chain carries TRBV5-1 and TRBJ2-2, with D unresolved. Trimming pared 0 bases from V and 3 bases from J, leaving 6 bases between. The CDR3 contains 14 residues. In germline, CDR1 is SGHRS, CDR2 YFSETQ. The DNA of the CDR3 is TGCGCCAGCAGCTTGGCCCTCGACACCGGGGAGCTGTTTTTT. Translating gives CASSLALDTGELFF.

V gene TRBV19 combines with J gene TRBJ2-7; TRBD1 might be the D (5 bases). Deletions cut 0 bases from V and 6 bases from J, with 21 bases between. The germline V gene encodes CDR1 LNHDA and CDR2 SQIVND (reference sequence). The CDR3 covers 17 residues. The CDR3 bases are TGTGCCAGTAGTATAGATGGCCGGGCAGGGTATAATTCCGAGCAGTACTTC. This translates into CASSIDGRAGYNSEQYF.

This chain links TRBV5-1 with TRBJ1-1, with 10 positions matching TRBD1. The CDR3 spans 18 residues. Germline values: CDR1 SGHRS, CDR2 YFSETQ. Trimming at V came to 1 base and at J to 1 base, leaving 10 bases not matched to a gene. The CDR3: CASSLLPGTGASNTEAFF. The CDR3 DNA reads TGCGCCAGCAGCTTGCTCCCCGGGACAGGGGCTTCGAACACTGAAGCTTTCTTT.

The rearrangement uses TRBV3-1 (or the pseudogene TRBV3-2) and TRBJ1-1; unclear D gene. The V gene lost 0 bases and the J gene lost 0 bases, with 14 bases spanning the gap. CDR3 size: 17 residues. In germline, CDR1 is LGHDT, CDR2 YNNKEL (reference sequence). The CDR3 DNA follows: TGTGCCAGCAGCCAAGAGGTGACCTCAATTATGAACACTGAAGCTTTCTTT. This encodes CASSQEVTSIMNTEAFF.

The V and J genes are TRBV27 and TRBJ1-4; D is unresolved. CDR3 length: 15 amino acids. Germline V gene lookup returns CDR1 MNHEY and CDR2 SMNVEV (reference sequence). Deletions cut 4 bases from V and 7 bases from J, with 16 bases between. The CDR3: CASSSIPGPGEKLFF. The CDR3, as DNA: TGTGCCAGCAGTTCCATCCCTGGGCCAGGTGAAAAACTGTTTTTT.

In its sample, this clone was seen a few times. J is TRBJ1-5 and V is TRBV15, with D possibly being TRBD1 (6 bases). The germline gives CDR1 LNHNV, CDR2 YYDKDF (reference sequence). V dropped 9 bases and J dropped 7 bases, with 19 bases sitting between them. This CDR3 contains 14 residues. The CDR3 region is CATRDTPWEQPQHF. The CDR3, as DNA: TGTGCCACACGGGACACCCCGTGGGAGCAGCCCCAGCATTTT.

V usage is TRBV19 and J usage is TRBJ2-7; TRBD2 aligns across 10 bases. CDR3 length equals 15 residues. With 5 bases clipped from V and 3 bases from J, the junction kept 7 bases outside the gene matches. CDR1 and CDR2 from the germline V gene are LNHDA and SQIVND (reference sequence). CDR3 DNA: TGTGCCAGTAGTTATGGCCTAGCGGGAGACTACGAGCAGTACTTC. Translating gives CASSYGLAGDYEQYF.

The DNA for the CDR3 is TGTGCCAGCACAGGGCGAGGGCTAGCGGGAGACACCGGGGAGCTGTTTTTT. It translates to CASTGRGLAGDTGELFF. The gene calls are TRBV21-1 and TRBJ2-2; the table gives TRBD2 as D, unverified against the DNA. TRBV21-1 is recorded as a pseudogene. This CDR3 comprises 17 residues.

The chain recombines TRBV12-3 or TRBV12-4 with TRBJ1-1, with 10 nucleotides matching TRBD1. V shed 6 bases and J 11 bases; nucleotides not matched to a gene: 9. The CDR3 sequence is 13 residues long. The CDR3 reads CASRTDRGREAFF. Here the CDR3 DNA reads TGTGCCAGCAGAACCGACAGGGGGCGGGAGGCTTTCTTT.

The table lists this clone with a few counts. The germline gene is not matched at one end of the junction; a read error may be the cause. The rearrangement joins TRBV19 to TRBJ2-1; possibly TRBD2 for D (6 bases). The germline V gene has CDR1 LNHDA and CDR2 SQIVND (reference sequence). The CDR3 is made up of 15 amino acids. CDR3 DNA sequence: TGTGCCAGTAGTGTAGAGGAGGGCTCCTACAATGAGCAGTTCTTC. Translated, it gives CASSVEEGSYNEQFF.

The CDR3 sequence: CATGQQGVTEAFF. The CDR3 coding sequence is TGTGCCACCGGTCAACAGGGGGTAACTGAAGCTTTCTTT. V is TRBV28 and J is TRBJ1-1, with 8 bases matching TRBD1. The CDR3 spans 13 residues. V was pared by 10 bases and J by 5 bases, with 9 bases of the junction left unmatched. Germline V gene lookup returns CDR1 MDHEN and CDR2 SYDVKM.

The V call is TRBV30, the J call TRBJ1-1, with 8 bases fitting TRBD1. CDR3 length equals 14 residues. V lost 0 bases and J lost 5; bases outside the gene matches: 5. Germline V gene data show CDR1 as GTSNPN and CDR2 as SVGIG (reference sequence). CDR3 sequence reads: CAWSVDRAGTEAFF. The CDR3, as DNA: TGTGCCTGGAGTGTGGACAGGGCGGGTACTGAAGCTTTCTTT. Looking up the rest from reference TRBV30 and TRBJ1-1 gives the full variable domain: SQTIHQWPATLVQPVGSPLSLECTVEGTSNPNLYWYRQAAGRGLQLLFYSVGIGQISSEVPQNLSASRPQDRQFILSSKKLLLSDSGFYLCAWSVDRAGTEAFFGQGTRLTVV.

V usage is TRBV20-1 and J usage is TRBJ2-3, with D perhaps matching TRBD1 or TRBD2 (5 bases each). Germline V gene sequence: CDR1 DFQATT, CDR2 SNEGSKA (reference sequence). The CDR3 is 17 amino acids. V was cut by 3 bases and J by 2 bases, with 21 bases left in between. The CDR3 DNA follows: TGCAGTGCTAGTCGGGCCCTGGGGGAAGGGTCCACAGATACGCAGTATTTT. This encodes CSASRALGEGSTDTQYF.

There are a few counts of this clone. CDR3 sequence reads: CAWRTSVHEQFF. DNA for the CDR3: TGTGCCTGGCGGACTAGCGTCCATGAGCAGTTCTTC. The chain links TRBV30 to TRBJ2-1; 9 nucleotides match TRBD2. Per the germline V gene, CDR1 is GTSNPN and CDR2 is SVGIG (reference sequence). The V gene end was trimmed by 5 bases and the J gene end by 8 bases; junction bases not matched to a gene: 4. The CDR3 covers 12 residues.

The gene calls are TRBV7-3 and TRBJ1-2; TRBD1 aligns across 7 bases. From germline, CDR1 is SGHTA and CDR2 FQGTGA. V lost 6 bases to trimming and J lost 6 bases; unmatched junction nucleotides: 10. The CDR3 is made up of 14 amino acids. CDR3 coding DNA: TGTGCCAGCAGTCCTATAGACAGGGCCGATGGCTACACCTTC. Translated, it gives CASSPIDRADGYTF.

V gene TRBV9 combines with J gene TRBJ2-2; 14 nucleotides match TRBD2. The germline V gene encodes CDR1 SGDLS and CDR2 YYNGEE. The CDR3 has 22 amino acids. V dropped 4 bases and J dropped 1; count of bases not matched to a gene: 18. This chain's CDR3 is CASSPRPLSTTSGRGNTGELFF. The CDR3 DNA follows: TGTGCCAGCAGCCCCCGACCCCTATCAACGACTAGCGGGAGGGGGAACACCGGGGAGCTGTTTTTT.

The chain is built from TRBV6-5 and TRBJ2-2; no clear D. V was pared by 4 bases and J by 7 bases, with 10 bases between. The CDR3 consists of 13 residues. CDR1 MNHEY and CDR2 SVGAGI come from the germline V gene. The CDR3 sequence is CASSLRVGGELFF. The CDR3 DNA reads as TGTGCCAGCAGTTTAAGGGTGGGCGGGGAGCTGTTTTTT.

The J gene is TRBJ2-7, the V gene TRBV19; TRBD1 agrees at 8 bases. V was pared by 3 bases and J by 4 bases, with 5 bases of the junction left unmatched. CDR1 and CDR2 (germline): LNHDA, SQIVND (reference sequence). The CDR3 consists of 14 residues. For the CDR3, the DNA is TGTGCCAGTAGTATTCAGACAGGGGAGTACGAGCAGTACTTC. Its translation: CASSIQTGEYEQYF.

This clone occurred a few times. The chain carries TRBV19 and TRBJ1-6; D possibly corresponds to TRBD1 (6 bases). V lost 6 bases and J lost 10, with 22 bases in between. Germline V gene data show CDR1 as LNHDA and CDR2 as SQIVND (reference sequence). This CDR3 is built from 16 residues. The CDR3 bases are TGTGCCAGTAGGTTAAGTGGACAGAACGGCGGGTCACCCCTCCACTTT. Protein: CASRLSGQNGGSPLHF.

The gene calls are TRBV15 and TRBJ2-2; D ambiguous. Trimming removed 5 bases at V and 4 bases at J, with 5 bases between. The CDR3 loop spans 12 amino acids. Germline-derived CDR1 and CDR2 are LNHNV and YYDKDF (reference sequence). The CDR3 here is CATSGITGELFF. CDR3 bases: TGTGCCACCAGCGGAATCACCGGGGAGCTGTTTTTT.

This chain uses TRBV28 with TRBJ1-3; D is perhaps TRBD1 (6 bases). The CDR3 is 16 amino acids. The germline V gene has CDR1 MDHEN and CDR2 SYDVKM. Trimming left V 5 bases short and J 3 bases short, with 17 bases between. CDR3 in amino acids: CASSVPRGHSGNTIYF. The DNA of the CDR3 is TGTGCCAGCAGTGTACCCAGGGGACACAGTGGAAACACCATATATTTT.

This clone was found a few times. The chain is built from TRBV7-3 and TRBJ2-3; 11 bases fit TRBD1. In germline, CDR1 is SGHTA, CDR2 FQGTGA. This CDR3 has 16 amino acids. V was clipped by 5 bases and J by 2 bases; unmatched bases: 6. The CDR3 nucleotides read TGTGCCAGCAGCACCGGACAGGGGGCCTTCACAGATACGCAGTATTTT. It encodes CASSTGQGAFTDTQYF.

This clone has a single count. V usage is TRBV11-2 and J usage is TRBJ1-2; D remains ambiguous. The germline V gene has CDR1 SGHAT and CDR2 FQNNGV. The CDR3 covers 15 residues. The V and J ends lost 3 bases and 3 bases respectively, with 14 bases between them. This chain's CDR3 is CASSFRLAGDYGYTF. The CDR3 DNA follows: TGTGCCAGCAGCTTCCGATTAGCTGGGGACTATGGCTACACCTTC.

The CDR3 coding sequence is TGTGCCAGCAGCCCGGGACAGGGGGCCGAGGGCTACACCTTC. It yields the protein CASSPGQGAEGYTF. The V and J genes are TRBV11-3 and TRBJ1-2; 12 positions match TRBD1. J gave up 8 bases and V 5 bases, and 6 bases lay outside the gene matches. From germline, CDR1 is SGHNT and CDR2 YENEEA. The length of the CDR3 is 14 residues.

This sequence joins TRBV30 and TRBJ1-1; tentative D call: TRBD1 (5 bases). The CDR3 extends over 16 amino acids. V was clipped by 1 base and J by 7 bases, with 22 bases between them. The germline gives CDR1 GTSNPN, CDR2 SVGIG (reference sequence). In DNA, the CDR3 is TGTGCCTGGAGTGGGGGACGATCCTTGACTCACGGTGAAGCTTTCTTT. It translates to CAWSGGRSLTHGEAFF.